One sample yielded the 30 T cell receptor beta chains listed below, sequenced in a study of blood T cell repertoires in COVID-19. Measured with immunoSEQ multiplex PCR; TCRdb has only the in-frame clones, and not every one. Counted here are 350,000 to 450,000 clones, 87% occurring once; the ten biggest clones make up less than 2.5%. The material sequenced was PBMCs or T cells enriched from blood (not recorded which). The receptors stem from a man aged 35-49 years in a cohort exposed to, infected with or recovered from COVID-19 (not recorded which).

The V and J genes are TRBV13 and TRBJ2-7; 7 bases fit TRBD2. The ends lost 1 base at V and 2 bases at J; junction bases unmatched: 2. In germline, CDR1 is PRHDT, CDR2 FYEKMQ (reference sequence). The CDR3 has 14 residues. The CDR3 spells CASSLERDTYEQYF. CDR3 bases: TGTGCCAGCAGCTTAGAGCGGGATACCTACGAGCAGTACTTC. Using reference TRBV13 and TRBJ2-7 for the parts outside the CDR3, the full variable domain is AAGVIQSPRHLIKEKRETATLKCYPIPRHDTVYWYQQGPGQDPQFLISFYEKMQSDKGSIPDRFSAQQFSDYHSELNMSSLELGDSALYFCASSLERDTYEQYFGPGTRLTVT.

The chain recombines TRBV18 with TRBJ2-3; D perhaps matches TRBD1 (6 bases). The CDR3 spans 15 residues. V was trimmed by 2 bases and J by 0 bases, leaving 9 bases between them. Germline CDR1 KGHSH, CDR2 LQKENI. The CDR3 nucleotides are TGTGCCAGCTCACCAGGGCAGGGGAGCACAGATACGCAGTATTTT. Translating it yields CASSPGQGSTDTQYF.

The gene calls are TRBV10-3 and TRBJ1-5; D possibly corresponds to TRBD1 (5 bases). CDR3 length: 15 residues. Germline V gives CDR1 ENHRY, CDR2 SYGVKD. Trimming removed 3 bases at V and 2 bases at J, with 11 bases between. This CDR3 is CAISDQGTGNQPQHF. The CDR3 coding sequence is TGTGCCATCAGTGACCAGGGAACGGGCAATCAGCCCCAGCATTTT.

The chain couples TRBV10-3 to TRBJ1-4; D perhaps matches TRBD1 (6 bases). The CDR3 totals 14 residues. V lost 5 bases to trimming and J lost 3 bases, with 10 bases between them. From germline, CDR1 is ENHRY and CDR2 SYGVKD. CDR3 sequence: CAISKPGANEKLFF. In DNA, the CDR3 is TGTGCCATCAGTAAACCAGGGGCTAATGAAAAACTGTTTTTT.

The chain recombines TRBV28 with TRBJ2-3, with 7 bases aligning to TRBD2. The CDR3 loop spans 15 amino acids. Per the germline V gene, CDR1 is MDHEN and CDR2 is SYDVKM. J was trimmed by 1 base and V by 5 bases; bases with no gene match: 6. The CDR3 bases are TGTGCCAGCAGTGCATTGGGGGGGGGCACAGATACGCAGTATTTT. Its translation is CASSALGGGTDTQYF.

The chain recombines TRBV12-5 with TRBJ2-3; a possible D gene is TRBD1 (6 bases). Trimming cost V 5 bases and J 0 bases, with 12 bases left between them. Germline CDR1 reads LGHNT; CDR2 reads FRNRAP. The CDR3 length is 15 residues. The CDR3 region has the DNA TGTGCTAGTGGTCCGGACAGCTCTAGCACAGATACGCAGTATTTT. Its protein product is CASGPDSSSTDTQYF.

The V call is TRBV5-1, the J call TRBJ2-1; 13 bases match TRBD2. J was trimmed by 3 bases and V by 4 bases; bases with no gene match: 10. CDR1 is SGHRS and CDR2 is YFSETQ in the germline V gene. The CDR3 loop spans 18 amino acids. CDR3 residues: CASSPTMGLAGFYNEQFF. The CDR3 nucleotides read TGCGCCAGCAGCCCTACGATGGGACTAGCGGGGTTCTACAATGAGCAGTTCTTC.

The chain uses TRBV2 and TRBJ2-3; 10 nucleotides align to TRBD2. The length of the CDR3 is 16 residues. CDR1 is SNHLY, CDR2 FYNNEI, per germline. Germline trimming cut 7 bases from V and 3 bases from J; bases unmatched to any gene: 10. CDR3 residues: CASTRPLAGVTDTQYF. Written as DNA, the CDR3 is TGTGCCAGCACCCGACCGCTAGCGGGAGTAACAGATACGCAGTATTTT.

The V call is TRBV5-6, the J call TRBJ2-7; tentatively, D is TRBD1 (6 bases). Looked up from germline, CDR1 is SGHDT and CDR2 is YYEEEE. The CDR3 runs 13 residues. V was clipped by 4 bases and J by 1 base, with 9 bases between them. CDR3 residues: CASSQDRSYEQYF. In nucleotides, the CDR3 is TGTGCCAGCAGCCAGGACAGATCCTACGAGCAGTACTTC.

The rearrangement links TRBV11-3 to TRBJ2-7; 10 nucleotides match TRBD1. The CDR3 has 14 amino acids. Looked up from germline, CDR1 is SGHNT and CDR2 is YENEEA. The J segment lost 6 bases and the V segment lost 4 bases, leaving 6 bases of the junction unmatched. This CDR3 reads CASSSGTGVREQYF. The CDR3 DNA sequence: TGTGCCAGCAGCTCGGGGACAGGGGTTCGCGAGCAGTACTTC.

DNA of the CDR3: TGTGCCAGCAGTGGACTGTTCTATGGCTACACCTTC. It translates to CASSGLFYGYTF. The chain recombines TRBV2 with TRBJ1-2; D gene uncertain. This CDR3 is built from 12 residues. Germline CDR1 is SNHLY and CDR2 is FYNNEI. V dropped 4 bases and J dropped 4 bases, with 7 bases sitting between them.

This chain connects TRBV7-9 to TRBJ2-5; 10 bases are a match to TRBD2. This CDR3 is built from 15 residues. Unmatched junction bases numbered 4, after V lost 5 bases and J lost 1 base. Germline CDR1 is SEHNR and CDR2 is FQNEAQ (reference sequence). CDR3 coding DNA: TGTGCCAGCAGCCCGAGCGGGAGGGCCCAAGAGACCCAGTACTTC. Translation gives CASSPSGRAQETQYF.

The V gene is TRBV7-9, the J gene TRBJ1-1; D may be TRBD1 (5 bases). Germline loops: CDR1 SEHNR, CDR2 FQNEAQ (reference sequence). The V end was cut by 1 base, the J end by 2 bases, with 8 bases between. The CDR3 is made up of 14 amino acids. The CDR3: CASSLEGVNTEAFF. Written as DNA, the CDR3 is TGTGCCAGCAGCTTAGAAGGGGTTAACACTGAAGCTTTCTTT.

The V and J genes are TRBV4-1 and TRBJ1-2, with 12 positions matching TRBD1. Germline-derived CDR1 and CDR2 are MGHRA and YSYEKL. This CDR3 is 19 amino acids long. V shed 1 base, J shed 2 bases, and the junction held 11 bases outside the gene matches. The CDR3 nucleotides read TGCGCCAGCAGCCAAGTATCAGCGGGACAGGGGGCGCCGAACTATGGCTACACCTTC. Protein: CASSQVSAGQGAPNYGYTF.

The table lists this clone with a count of one. This chain joins TRBV7-9 and TRBJ1-2; a possible D gene is TRBD1 (6 bases). The germline gives CDR1 SEHNR, CDR2 FQNEAQ (reference sequence). The V end was cut by 6 bases, the J end by 3 bases, with 14 bases between. CDR3 length: 14 amino acids. CDR3 protein: CASSPAGVDYGYTF. The CDR3 bases are TGTGCCAGCAGTCCCGCAGGGGTGGACTATGGCTACACCTTC.

This clone was recorded once. This chain uses TRBV14 with TRBJ1-2, with unresolved D. The CDR3 contains 15 residues. Germline CDR1 and CDR2: SGHDN and FVKESK. Trimming shortened V by 0 bases and J by 4 bases, and 12 bases separated the two germline ends. The CDR3 DNA sequence: TGTGCCAGCAGCCAAGAGCCTGGGCCAGCCTATGGCTACACCTTC. It specifies CASSQEPGPAYGYTF. Complete variable domain (other parts from reference TRBV14 and TRBJ1-2): EAGVTQFPSHSVIEKGQTVTLRCDPISGHDNLYWYRRVMGKEIKFLLHFVKESKQDESGMPNNRFLAERTGGTYSTLKVQPAELEDSGVYFCASSQEPGPAYGYTFGSGTRLTVV.

V is TRBV4-1 and J is TRBJ2-7, with 10 bases lining up with TRBD2. Germline values: CDR1 MGHRA, CDR2 YSYEKL. With V trimmed by 0 bases and J by 3 bases, 5 bases remained unmatched. CDR3 length: 16 amino acids. The CDR3 reads CASSQEKLAGRYEQYF. The CDR3 DNA reads as TGCGCCAGCAGCCAAGAAAAACTAGCGGGACGCTACGAGCAGTACTTC.

The chain employs TRBV6-4 and TRBJ2-3; TRBD2 matches at 7 bases. Germline V gene lookup returns CDR1 MRHNA and CDR2 SNTAGT. This CDR3 is 15 amino acids long. Trimming cost V 4 bases and J 0 bases; bases outside gene matches: 4. This chain's CDR3 is CASSVAGESTDTQYF. The CDR3 bases are TGTGCCAGCAGTGTTGCGGGAGAAAGCACAGATACGCAGTATTTT.

This chain uses TRBV9 with TRBJ1-2; possible D gene TRBD1, 5 bases. Germline V gene sequence: CDR1 SGDLS, CDR2 YYNGEE. V was trimmed by 0 bases and J by 4 bases, leaving 16 bases between them. The CDR3 is 16 amino acids. CDR3 loop: CASSVGETAPLYGYTF. The CDR3, as DNA: TGTGCCAGCAGCGTAGGTGAGACAGCCCCCCTCTATGGCTACACCTTC. Filled out from reference TRBV9 and TRBJ1-2, the complete variable domain reads DSGVTQTPKHLITATGQRVTLRCSPRSGDLSVYWYQQSLDQGLQFLIQYYNGEERAKGNILERFSAQQFPDLHSELNLSSLELGDSALYFCASSVGETAPLYGYTFGSGTRLTVV.

V is TRBV7-3 and J is TRBJ2-2; D is undetermined. From germline, CDR1 is SGHTA and CDR2 FQGTGA. Trimming cost V 5 bases and J 7 bases, with 8 bases left between them. This CDR3 spans 12 amino acids. The CDR3: CASSPRIGELFF. For the CDR3, the DNA is TGTGCCAGCAGCCCCAGGATCGGGGAGCTGTTTTTT.

This rearrangement joins TRBV14 to TRBJ2-1, with TRBD2 matching 9 bases. Germline V gene data show CDR1 as SGHDN and CDR2 as FVKESK. The CDR3 length is 15 residues. Trimming took 4 bases from V and 9 from J; bases not matched to a gene: 10. The CDR3 DNA reads TGTGCCAGCAGCCCAGGATTAGCGGGAGTTTCTGAGCAGTTCTTC. Translated: CASSPGLAGVSEQFF.

J is TRBJ2-3 and V is TRBV10-3, with D maybe TRBD2 (6 bases). The CDR3 is 18 residues long. Germline V lookup: CDR1 ENHRY, CDR2 SYGVKD. Trimming removed 0 bases at V and 6 bases at J, with 22 bases between. The CDR3 DNA reads as TGTGCCATCAGTGAGTCGAATCAGGGAGGAGTGATAAGGGATACGCAGTATTTT. It specifies CAISESNQGGVIRDTQYF.

The V call is TRBV9, the J call TRBJ2-1; TRBD1 matches 7 bases. After removal of 0 bases from V and 4 bases from J, the junction contained 7 bases not matched to a gene. The CDR3 loop spans 16 amino acids. In germline, CDR1 is SGDLS, CDR2 YYNGEE. CDR3 region: CASSVGTGGWYNEQFF. The CDR3, as DNA: TGTGCCAGCAGCGTAGGGACAGGCGGCTGGTACAATGAGCAGTTCTTC.

The chain employs TRBV7-2 and TRBJ2-6; perhaps TRBD1 as D (5 bases). V lost 6 bases, J lost 1 base, and 10 bases lay in between. The CDR3 covers 15 residues. Looked up from germline, CDR1 is SGHTA and CDR2 is FQGNSA. CDR3 nucleotides: TGTGCCAGCAGTTCACCAGGGTCTGGGGCCAACGTCCTGACTTTC. This gives the protein CASSSPGSGANVLTF.

The chain joins TRBV5-1 to TRBJ2-1; D gene ambiguous. Germline CDR1 is SGHRS and CDR2 is YFSETQ. Trimming cost V 2 bases and J 0 bases, with 9 bases left between them. The CDR3 contains 15 residues. In nucleotides, the CDR3 is TGCGCCAGCAGCTTAGCGTCACCCTCCTACAATGAGCAGTTCTTC. Its translation: CASSLASPSYNEQFF.

This chain links TRBV10-3 with TRBJ2-2; 10 positions agree with TRBD2. The CDR3 has 17 amino acids. Per germline, CDR1 ENHRY and CDR2 SYGVKD. V lost 1 base, J lost 1 base, and 3 bases stayed unmatched. The DNA of the CDR3 is TGTGCCATCAGTGAGTTGGGACTAGCGAGGAACACCGGGGAGCTGTTTTTT. It specifies CAISELGLARNTGELFF.

The chain links TRBV10-3 to TRBJ2-7; perhaps TRBD2 as D (5 bases). CDR3 length equals 13 residues. V lost 1 base, J lost 4 bases, and 8 bases lay in between. Germline V gene lookup returns CDR1 ENHRY and CDR2 SYGVKD. DNA of the CDR3: TGTGCCATCAGTGAGTATAGCGAATACGAGCAGTACTTC. This translates into CAISEYSEYEQYF.

The chain is built from TRBV7-9 and TRBJ1-1, with a weak D call TRBD1 (5 bases). Per the germline V gene, CDR1 is SEHNR and CDR2 is FQNEAQ (reference sequence). Trimming removed 2 bases at V and 5 bases at J, with 12 bases between. The CDR3 has 14 amino acids. CDR3 sequence reads: CASSLNQGQTEAFF. CDR3 sequence (DNA): TGTGCCAGCAGCTTAAATCAGGGTCAAACTGAAGCTTTCTTT.

The CDR3 DNA is TGTGCCAGTTTAACAGGGCTCGGAAACACCATATATTTT. Amino acid sequence: CASLTGLGNTIYF. The chain has TRBV28 and TRBJ1-3; D possibly corresponds to TRBD1 (6 bases). The CDR3 length is 13 residues. CDR1 and CDR2 (germline): MDHEN, SYDVKM. The V end was cut by 9 bases, the J end by 4 bases, with 13 bases between.

This chain uses TRBV6-1 with TRBJ2-3; 11 nucleotides line up with TRBD2. CDR1 is MNHNS and CDR2 is SASEGT in the germline V gene. This CDR3 contains 16 residues. After removal of 2 bases from V and 6 bases from J, the junction contained 7 bases not matched to a gene. CDR3 nucleotide sequence: TGTGCCAGCAGTGAACCGACTAGCGGGATTCTGGATACGCAGTATTTT. Translation gives CASSEPTSGILDTQYF.